A few counts support the clone carrying this T cell receptor beta chain. Its antigen is unidentified. This CDR3 contains 15 residues. From germline, CDR1 is SGHRS and CDR2 YFSETQ. The germline V and J ends were trimmed by 4 bases and 1 base, with 11 bases remaining between them. These data originate in a study of response to subunit inactivated influenza vaccine. TCRdb redid the calling of the RT-PCR reads with MiXCR, one entry per CDR3 protein. The top ten clones hold around 9.6% of a sample with around 790,000 distinct CDR3 sequences, roughly 20% of them seen once. Study outcomes and limitations: That few new T cells are recruited by each seasonal influenza vaccination was the authors' suggestion.

The V gene is TRBV5-1, the J gene TRBJ2-2; no clear D gene. The sequenced sample was PBMCs from blood, obtained about 5 days after vaccination. This TCR was recovered from a middle-aged man who received an inactivated influenza vaccine. The CDR3 region has the DNA TGCGCCAGCAGCCCTAGTACGTGGAACACCGGGGAGCTGTTTTTT. As protein: CASSPSTWNTGELFF.